The 24 T cell receptor beta chains reported below all come from one sample, sequenced in a study of tumor and adjacent non-tumor tissue in lung cancer. The template was RNA from unsorted bulk tissue. The library came from three nested PCR rounds adapted from ARM-PCR protocols. TCRdb used MiXCR to reprocess the multiplex PCR reads, holding one entry per CDR3 protein. Of 65,000 to 80,000 distinct CDR3 sequences in the sample, about 80% are singletons; the top ten hold approximately 28%. The sequenced material came from lung tumor tissue. The receptors were gathered from a man aged 55-75 years with non-small cell lung cancer.

Worth noting for this clonotype: At one end, the junction sequence differs from germline, possibly due to a read error. The V and J genes are TRBV6-6 and TRBJ1-5; no reliable D call. CDR1 and CDR2 (germline): MNHNY, SVGAGI (reference sequence). This CDR3 is built from 15 residues. CDR3 amino acids: CATKGGIRVNQPQHF. The CDR3 nucleotides are TGTGCCACTAAGGGAGGGATTCGGGTCAATCAGCCGCAGCATTTT.

Regarding this clonotype: One end of the junction varies from germline; a read error may be responsible. This chain uses TRBV12-3 or TRBV12-4 with TRBJ2-7; maybe TRBD1 (6 bases). This CDR3 comprises 17 residues. The CDR3 protein is CASSFGRYQDRVYEQYF. Here the CDR3 DNA reads TGTGCCAGCAGCTTTGGTCGGTACCAGGACAGAGTCTACGAGCAGTATTTC.

Concerning this clonotype: Germline is not matched at one junction end, which may reflect a read error. The chain carries TRBV6-1 and TRBJ2-6; 8 bases line up with TRBD2. Germline loops: CDR1 MNHNS, CDR2 SASEGT. CDR3 length: 19 residues. This chain's CDR3 is CDSSERASGSSAGANVMSF. In DNA, the CDR3 is TGTGACAGCAGTGAACGGGCGAGCGGGAGTTCGGCGGGGGCCAACGTCATGAGTTTC.

Remarks on this clonotype: Mismatch with germline at one junction end may stem from a read error. The rearrangement joins TRBV11-1 to TRBJ2-6; D gene unclear. Per the germline V gene, CDR1 is SGHAT and CDR2 is FQDESV (reference sequence). The length of the CDR3 is 13 residues. The CDR3 DNA reads TGTGCCAGCACCTTAGAGACTCGTGCCGTCCTGACTTTC. Translated, it gives CASTLETRAVLTF.

Remarks on this clonotype: Germline and junction disagree at one end, which may indicate a read error. V and J are TRBV20-1 and TRBJ2-3, with TRBD1 as a possible D gene (6 bases). Germline values: CDR1 DFQATT, CDR2 SNEGSKA (reference sequence). This CDR3 comprises 14 residues. The CDR3 sequence: CRAQGTGPGDSHYF. CDR3 nucleotides: TGCAGAGCCCAGGGGACGGGGCCCGGAGATTCGCATTATTTT.

The chain couples TRBV10-2 to TRBJ1-3, with 8 bases identical to TRBD1. Germline V gives CDR1 WSHSY, CDR2 SAAADI. The CDR3 is 15 amino acids. The CDR3, as DNA: TGCACCAACGGGGACAGGCACTCGCCAGGAAACACCATATATTTT. Translation gives CTNGDRHSPGNTIYF.

In the case of this clonotype: A much larger clonotype is one base distant, so this may be a read error. The V call is TRBV20-1, the J call TRBJ2-2; tentative D call: TRBD1 (5 bases). The germline V gene encodes CDR1 DFQATT and CDR2 SNEGSKA (reference sequence). This CDR3 contains 14 residues. V lost 7 bases and J lost 1, with 13 bases in between. The CDR3 sequence: CSVYSTGNTGELFF. The CDR3 DNA reads as TGCAGTGTTTATTCTACAGGGAACACCGGGGAGCTGTTTTTT.

V usage is TRBV29-1 and J usage is TRBJ1-4, with TRBD1 as a possible D gene (5 bases). The CDR3 covers 11 residues. The V and J ends lost 8 bases and 8 bases respectively, with 12 bases between them. CDR1 is SQVTM, CDR2 ANQGSEA, per germline. The CDR3 DNA is TGCAGCCTTGGACAAGGCGAAAAACTGTTTTTT. It specifies CSLGQGEKLFF.

Of note for this clonotype: Lacking the conserved final phenylalanine or tryptophan, this CDR3 likely reflects a read error. V is TRBV13 and J is TRBJ1-4; D is unresolved. This CDR3 has 13 amino acids. Trimming shortened V by 4 bases and J by 14 bases, and 17 bases separated the two germline ends. Germline V CDR1 and CDR2: PRHDT, FYEKMQ (reference sequence). CDR3: CASSSSPEQALFL. DNA for the CDR3: TGTGCCAGCAGCTCGTCCCCGGAACAAGCTCTGTTTTTG.

The chain carries TRBV27 and TRBJ2-7, with TRBD2 as a possible D gene (5 bases). V gave up 4 bases and J gave up 6 bases, with 19 bases separating them. The CDR3 spans 15 residues. CDR1 and CDR2 (germline): MNHEY, SMNVEV (reference sequence). CDR3: CASSSTRRLLSEQYF. The CDR3, as DNA: TGTGCCAGCAGTTCAACCCGGAGGCTCTTGAGCGAGCAGTACTTC.

A note on this clonotype: Mismatch with germline at one junction end may stem from a read error. The CDR3 region has the DNA TGTGCCAGCAATTACTCGAGTAAGAAGGGAGATGGCTACACCTTC. Its protein product is CASNYSSKKGDGYTF. The gene calls are TRBV6-6 and TRBJ1-2, with D uncertain. Germline V gives CDR1 MNHNY, CDR2 SVGAGI (reference sequence). This CDR3 has 15 residues.

The chain recombines TRBV6-5 with TRBJ2-1; D gene ambiguous. V gave up 5 bases and J gave up 0 bases, with 8 bases separating them. This CDR3 region has 14 residues. Germline values: CDR1 MNHEY, CDR2 SVGAGI. The CDR3, as DNA: TGTGCCAGCAGTAGCGACAACTCCTACAATGAGCAGTTCTTC. It translates to CASSSDNSYNEQFF.

This chain's CDR3 is CANTGNQPQHF. The CDR3 bases are TGTGCCAACACTGGTAATCAGCCCCAGCATTTT. This sequence joins TRBV12-3 or TRBV12-4 and TRBJ1-5; D remains unclear. This CDR3 contains 11 residues. V was trimmed by 10 bases and J by 4 bases, leaving 8 bases between them.

Notes on this clonotype: At one end the junction does not follow the germline gene, possibly because of a read error. V usage is TRBV12-3 or TRBV12-4 and J usage is TRBJ2-2, with D perhaps assigned TRBD1 or TRBD2 (5 bases each). The CDR3 runs to 14 residues. The CDR3 sequence is CASSSRQYTGELFF. In DNA, the CDR3 is TGTGCCAGCAGTTCCCGACAGTACACCGGGGAGCTCTTTTTT.

Of note for this clonotype: At one boundary the junction diverges from the germline segment, which might be a read error. The rearrangement links TRBV12-3 or TRBV12-4 to TRBJ2-3; TRBD2 matches 11 bases. CDR3 length equals 17 residues. The CDR3 nucleotides are TGTGCCAGCACTCACGACCTGGCTAGCGGGAGGACAGATATGCAGTATTTT. Protein sequence: CASTHDLASGRTDMQYF.

The rearrangement links TRBV20-1 to TRBJ2-1; D possibly corresponds to TRBD2 (5 bases). Germline V lookup: CDR1 DFQATT, CDR2 SNEGSKA (reference sequence). The CDR3 length is 17 residues. V lost 8 bases and J 2 bases, leaving 25 bases between the germline ends. CDR3 loop: CSTCSILVGATYNEQFF. In DNA, the CDR3 is TGCAGTACTTGTAGCATACTGGTGGGAGCTACCTACAATGAGCAGTTCTTC.

To note about this clonotype: The conserved phenylalanine or tryptophan normally closing the CDR3 is absent here, so this likely arose from a read error. The V call is TRBV30, the J call TRBJ2-7; D possibly corresponds to TRBD2 (6 bases). In germline, CDR1 is GTSNPN, CDR2 SVGIG (reference sequence). CDR3 length: 16 residues. CDR3 nucleotides: TGTGCCTGGAGTCCCCTGAGCGGGCGGAGCTCCTACGAACAGTACTTA. It is translated as CAWSPLSGRSSYEQYL.

On this clonotype: This may arise from a read error, as a much more abundant clone is one base away. The J gene is TRBJ1-1, the V gene TRBV10-3; D remains ambiguous. V dropped 3 bases and J dropped 12 bases, with 11 bases sitting between them. This CDR3 spans 11 amino acids. Germline V lookup: CDR1 ENHRY, CDR2 SYGVKD. The CDR3 here is CAISEGPETFF. CDR3 nucleotide sequence: TGTGCCATCAGTGAAGGTCCGGAAACTTTCTTT.

V is TRBV10-1 and J is TRBJ2-2; 7 bases are a match to TRBD2. Per the germline V gene, CDR1 is WNHNN and CDR2 is SYGVQD (reference sequence). The V gene end was trimmed by 2 bases and the J gene end by 9 bases; junction bases not matched to a gene: 6. This CDR3 contains 14 residues. The DNA for the CDR3 is TGCGCCAGCAGTGAGCCGGGAGGAGCCAGGGAGCTGTTTTTT. Protein: CASSEPGGARELFF.

The CDR3 coding sequence is TGTGCCAGCAGTGATGGGATGAGGGATACGCAGTATTTT. Amino acids: CASSDGMRDTQYF. This chain uses TRBV6-1 with TRBJ2-3; D remains unclear. V was pared by 3 bases and J by 6 bases, with 10 bases between. CDR3 length: 13 residues. Germline CDR1 MNHNS, CDR2 SASEGT.

This clonotype was seen more than once but under ten times. The chain combines TRBV6-6 with TRBJ1-1; no firm D call. The V end lost 1 base, the J end lost 6 bases, and 9 bases lay between the germline ends. Per germline, CDR1 MNHNY and CDR2 SVGAGI (reference sequence). The CDR3 is made up of 13 amino acids. In nucleotides, the CDR3 is TGTGCCAGCAGTTACTTGGGCATCTCTGAAGCTTTCTTT. Translated: CASSYLGISEAFF.

Worth noting for this clonotype: Compared with germline, one end of the junction differs, possibly owing to a read error. This chain connects TRBV20-1 to TRBJ2-3, with 7 bases matching TRBD2. Germline assignment: CDR1 DFQATT and CDR2 SNEGSKA (reference sequence). The CDR3 spans 16 residues. The CDR3 region is CSARDPRGSSTDTQYF. The CDR3 nucleotides read TGCAGTGCTAGAGATCCCCGCGGGAGTAGCACAGATACACAGTATTTT.

This chain links TRBV6-1 with TRBJ2-3; D might be TRBD1 (6 bases). V was clipped by 8 bases and J by 7 bases, with 22 bases between them. Germline V gene sequence: CDR1 MNHNS, CDR2 SASEGT. The CDR3 loop spans 15 amino acids. Here the CDR3 DNA reads TGTGCCAGCGGAATAGAGGCAGGGGCCATACATACGCAGTATTTT. Translating gives CASGIEAGAIHTQYF.

Details on this clonotype: This could be a read error, since a much larger clone is one nucleotide away. This sequence joins TRBV20-1 and TRBJ2-7; TRBD1 matches 9 bases. Germline V gives CDR1 DFQATT, CDR2 SNEGSKA (reference sequence). The CDR3 sequence is 13 residues long. The CDR3 is CSASGTGNYEHYF. In nucleotides, the CDR3 is TGCAGTGCATCCGGGACAGGGAACTACGAGCATTACTTC.